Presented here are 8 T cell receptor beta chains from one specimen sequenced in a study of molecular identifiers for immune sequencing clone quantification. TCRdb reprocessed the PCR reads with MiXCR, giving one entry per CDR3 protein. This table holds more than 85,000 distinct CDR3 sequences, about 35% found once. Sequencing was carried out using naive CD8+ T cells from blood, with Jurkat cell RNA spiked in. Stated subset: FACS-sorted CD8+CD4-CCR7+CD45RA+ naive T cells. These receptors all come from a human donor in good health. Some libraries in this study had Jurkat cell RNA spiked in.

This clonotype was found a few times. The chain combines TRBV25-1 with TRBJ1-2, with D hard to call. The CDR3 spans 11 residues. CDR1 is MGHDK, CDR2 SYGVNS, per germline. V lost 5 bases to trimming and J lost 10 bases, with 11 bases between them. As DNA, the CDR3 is TGTGCCAGCAGTACCGGCGGAACCTACACCTTC. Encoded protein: CASSTGGTYTF.

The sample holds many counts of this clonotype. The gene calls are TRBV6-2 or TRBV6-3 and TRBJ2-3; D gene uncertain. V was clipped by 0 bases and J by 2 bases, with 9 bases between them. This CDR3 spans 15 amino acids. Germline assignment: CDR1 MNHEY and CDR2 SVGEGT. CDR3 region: CASSYSGLPTDTQYF. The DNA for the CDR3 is TGTGCCAGCAGTTACTCGGGATTACCCACAGATACGCAGTATTTT.

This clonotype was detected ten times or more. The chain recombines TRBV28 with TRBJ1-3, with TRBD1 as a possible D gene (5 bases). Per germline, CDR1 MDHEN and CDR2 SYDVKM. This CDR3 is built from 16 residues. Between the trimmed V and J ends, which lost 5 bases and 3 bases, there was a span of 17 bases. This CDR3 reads CASSPRADTVGNTIYF. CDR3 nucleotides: TGTGCCAGCAGTCCCCGGGCGGACACGGTTGGAAACACCATATATTTT.

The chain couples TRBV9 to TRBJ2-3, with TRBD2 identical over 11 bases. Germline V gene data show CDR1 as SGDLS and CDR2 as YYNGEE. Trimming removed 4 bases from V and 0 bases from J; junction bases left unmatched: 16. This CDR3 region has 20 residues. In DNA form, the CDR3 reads TGTGCCAGCAGCTTCCGATCCCCGGGACTAGCGGACACTAGCACAGATACGCAGTATTTT. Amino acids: CASSFRSPGLADTSTDTQYF.

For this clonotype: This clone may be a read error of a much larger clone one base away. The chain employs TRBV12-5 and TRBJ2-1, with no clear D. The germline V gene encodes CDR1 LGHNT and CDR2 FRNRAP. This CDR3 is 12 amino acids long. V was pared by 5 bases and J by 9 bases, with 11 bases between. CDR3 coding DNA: TGTGCTAGTGGTCAGTGGCTCGGTGAGCAGTTCTTC. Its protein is CASGQWLGEQFF.

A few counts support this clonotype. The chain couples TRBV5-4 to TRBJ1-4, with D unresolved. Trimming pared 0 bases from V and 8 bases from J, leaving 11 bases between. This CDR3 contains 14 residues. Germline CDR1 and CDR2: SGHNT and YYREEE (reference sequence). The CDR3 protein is CASSLEGQQEKLFF. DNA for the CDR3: TGTGCCAGCAGCTTGGAAGGGCAACAGGAAAAACTGTTTTTT.

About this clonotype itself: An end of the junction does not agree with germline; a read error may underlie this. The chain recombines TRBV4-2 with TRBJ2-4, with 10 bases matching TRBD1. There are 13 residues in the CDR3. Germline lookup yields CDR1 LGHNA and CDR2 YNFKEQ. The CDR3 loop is CASSQGPGQGISF. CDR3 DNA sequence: TGTGCCAGCAGCCAAGGGCCGGGACAGGGGATTTCTTTC.

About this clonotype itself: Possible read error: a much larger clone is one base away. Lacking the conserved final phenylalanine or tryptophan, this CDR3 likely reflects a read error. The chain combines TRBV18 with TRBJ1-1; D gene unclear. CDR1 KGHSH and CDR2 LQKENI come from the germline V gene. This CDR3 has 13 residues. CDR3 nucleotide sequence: TGTGCCAGCACACCAATGTGGGAACCTGAAGCTTTCATT. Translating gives CASTPMWEPEAFI.